The 19 T cell receptor beta chains below were found in one sample sequenced in a study of T-cell reconstitution after alpha-beta-depleted transplantation in children. Construction of the TCRbeta library involved unique molecular identifiers. Using its own MiXCR run on the PCR reads, TCRdb lists one record per CDR3 protein. The sample holds about 1,000,000 distinct CDR3 sequences; about 26% are singletons and the top ten take 28%. Sequencing was performed on PBMCs, mostly from graft donor cells, taken 360 days after TCRalphabeta/CD19-depleted stem cell transplant. The source of these receptors is a boy younger than two who had a stem cell transplant for SCID, so the T cells may come from the graft donor.

The chain is built from TRBV20-1 and TRBJ2-5, with D possibly TRBD1 on 5 matching bases. The length of the CDR3 is 15 residues. Trimming took 3 bases from V and 4 from J, leaving 18 bases between them. Germline assignment: CDR1 DFQATT and CDR2 SNEGSKA (reference sequence). Here the CDR3 DNA reads TGCAGTGCTAGGGTAACCAGGGAAGGTATAGAGACCCAGTACTTC. Translating it yields CSARVTREGIETQYF.

This clonotype came up a few times. The CDR3 region is CSVEDTYSYNEQFF. The CDR3, as DNA: TGCAGCGTTGAAGACACCTACTCCTACAATGAGCAGTTCTTC. The rearrangement uses TRBV29-1 and TRBJ2-1; D is unclear. CDR1 SQVTM and CDR2 ANQGSEA come from the germline V gene. The CDR3 has 14 amino acids. The ends were cut back, 0 bases at V and 0 bases at J, with 6 bases in the middle.

The chain carries TRBV11-2 and TRBJ2-3; maybe TRBD1 (6 bases). V dropped 5 bases and J dropped 0 bases, with 15 bases sitting between them. The CDR3 sequence is 16 residues long. Germline V CDR1 and CDR2: SGHAT, FQNNGV. The CDR3 nucleotides are TGTGCCAGCAGCCTCTGGACAGCTAAGAGCACAGATACGCAGTATTTT. Its protein is CASSLWTAKSTDTQYF.

The rearrangement uses TRBV19 and TRBJ2-5, with D possibly matching TRBD1 (6 bases). The CDR3 totals 15 residues. Germline V gene sequence: CDR1 LNHDA, CDR2 SQIVND (reference sequence). The V and J ends lost 1 base and 5 bases respectively, with 14 bases between them. The CDR3 region has the DNA TGTGCCAGTAGTATAGTCAGGGGATCGGACGAGACCCAGTACTTC. Translated: CASSIVRGSDETQYF.

The CDR3 nucleotides read TGCGCCAGCAGCCAAGAGGGGGGCATCCTCGACCATTTAAAGGGTGCTCCACCAATTTCACCCCTCCACTTT. It is translated as CASSQEGGILDHLKGAPPISPLHF. The chain combines TRBV4-1 with TRBJ1-6; D perhaps matches TRBD1 (6 bases). CDR1 is MGHRA and CDR2 is YSYEKL in the germline V gene. This CDR3 spans 24 amino acids. Trimming cost V 0 bases and J 9 bases, with 39 bases left between them.

This clonotype was seen more than once but under ten times. J is TRBJ2-5 and V is TRBV2, with 13 nucleotides matching TRBD2. The trim removed 6 bases at V and 1 base at J, leaving 5 bases unmatched. This CDR3 region has 16 residues. The germline gives CDR1 SNHLY, CDR2 FYNNEI. CDR3 sequence reads: CASSAGLAGSQETQYF. The CDR3 bases are TGTGCCAGCAGCGCGGGACTAGCGGGGAGCCAAGAGACCCAGTACTTC.

This rearrangement joins TRBV20-1 to TRBJ2-3; TRBD1 matches at 8 bases. The V gene end was trimmed by 5 bases and the J gene end by 4 bases; junction bases not matched to a gene: 5. The CDR3 is 13 amino acids. Per the germline V gene, CDR1 is DFQATT and CDR2 is SNEGSKA (reference sequence). CDR3 DNA: TGCAGTGCTGAATCAGGGGGCGCAGATACGCAGTATTTT. As protein: CSAESGGADTQYF.

This clonotype was seen more than once but under ten times. The V gene is TRBV7-2, the J gene TRBJ2-3, with TRBD2 as a possible D gene (6 bases). The ends were cut back, 8 bases at V and 2 bases at J, with 11 bases in the middle. In germline, CDR1 is SGHTA, CDR2 FQGNSA. This CDR3 spans 13 amino acids. The CDR3 nucleotides read TGTGCCAGCGGGGGGAGCTCCACAGATACGCAGTATTTT. It specifies CASGGSSTDTQYF.

In DNA, the CDR3 is TGTGCCACCTCCACCGGGGGGCCCCAGCATTTT. Protein product: CATSTGGPQHF. This chain joins TRBV19 and TRBJ1-5, with D perhaps matching TRBD1 (5 bases). From germline, CDR1 is LNHDA and CDR2 SQIVND (reference sequence). Trimming removed 10 bases from V and 9 bases from J, with 13 bases in between. The CDR3 consists of 11 residues.

This clonotype was seen more than once but under ten times. J is TRBJ2-1 and V is TRBV7-9; D is undetermined. The germline V gene encodes CDR1 SEHNR and CDR2 FQNEAQ (reference sequence). This CDR3 region has 13 residues. Trimming removed 2 bases from V and 1 base from J, with 3 bases in between. CDR3 in DNA: TGTGCCAGCAGCTTAATGTCCTACAATGAGCAGTTCTTC. It yields the protein CASSLMSYNEQFF.

J is TRBJ1-3 and V is TRBV3-1, with TRBD1 matching over 8 bases. J gave up 9 bases and V 2 bases, and 3 bases lay outside the gene matches. The germline V gene encodes CDR1 LGHDT and CDR2 YNNKEL (reference sequence). This CDR3 is built from 13 residues. The CDR3 coding sequence is TGTGCCAGCAGCCAAACAGGGGGGAGCACCATATATTTT. Translated, it gives CASSQTGGSTIYF.

The chain has TRBV4-2 and TRBJ2-1, with TRBD2 matching 11 bases. This CDR3 is 18 amino acids long. CDR1 is LGHNA, CDR2 YNFKEQ, per germline. With 4 bases clipped from V and 5 bases from J, the junction kept 13 bases outside the gene matches. CDR3 coding DNA: TGTGCCAGCAGCCGCTGCACGACTAGCGGGGTATCCCACAATGAGCAGTTCTTC. Translating it yields CASSRCTTSGVSHNEQFF.

The table lists this clonotype with a few counts. CDR3 in amino acids: CASSRLTPNTEAFF. The CDR3 DNA reads TGTGCCAGCAGTCGACTCACACCGAACACTGAAGCTTTCTTT. V and J are TRBV12-3 or TRBV12-4 and TRBJ1-1; D gene ambiguous. Trimming took 5 bases from V and 1 from J, leaving 11 bases between them. The CDR3 contains 14 residues.

This clonotype was observed many times. J is TRBJ1-3 and V is TRBV6-5; perhaps TRBD1 as D (5 bases). The V end was cut by 2 bases, the J end by 2 bases, with 16 bases between. This CDR3 has 17 residues. Germline CDR1 is MNHEY and CDR2 is SVGAGI. The DNA for the CDR3 is TGTGCCAGCAGTTACACCGGGACTATCACGACTGGAAACACCATATATTTT. Amino acids: CASSYTGTITTGNTIYF.

In nucleotides, the CDR3 is TGTGCCAGCACCACCGATCGGGGTACAGGGCTTAACTATGGCTACACCTTC. Its translation: CASTTDRGTGLNYGYTF. The chain joins TRBV7-9 to TRBJ1-2, with a possible D match to TRBD1 (6 bases). The CDR3 runs to 17 residues. Trimming cost V 7 bases and J 1 base, with 22 bases left between them. Looked up from germline, CDR1 is SEHNR and CDR2 is FQNEAQ (reference sequence).

This clonotype was seen more than once but under ten times. As DNA, the CDR3 is TGCGCCAGCAGCCAAGAAAGGGGCAGATCCTTGAGCTATGGCTACACCTTC. Translation gives CASSQERGRSLSYGYTF. The chain has TRBV4-3 and TRBJ1-2; possibly TRBD1 for D (5 bases). The germline gives CDR1 LGHNA, CDR2 YSLEER. V was cut by 0 bases and J by 4 bases, with 18 bases left in between. The CDR3 length is 17 residues.

This clonotype came up a few times. The chain uses TRBV9 and TRBJ2-3, with 8 bases matching TRBD2. Trimming took 4 bases from V and 4 from J; bases not matched to a gene: 11. This CDR3 is 16 amino acids long. Looked up from germline, CDR1 is SGDLS and CDR2 is YYNGEE. CDR3 in amino acids: CASSRGDGGASDTQYF. The CDR3 DNA follows: TGTGCCAGCAGCAGAGGGGACGGGGGGGCGTCAGATACGCAGTATTTT.

The chain is built from TRBV5-1 and TRBJ2-7; tentative D call: TRBD1 (5 bases). CDR1 and CDR2 (germline): SGHRS, YFSETQ. The CDR3 length is 15 residues. Trimming took 1 base from V and 2 from J, leaving 13 bases between them. CDR3 amino acids: CASSLQSGITYEQYF. The CDR3 nucleotides are TGCGCCAGCAGCTTGCAATCAGGGATAACCTACGAGCAGTACTTC.

This clonotype was observed a few times. V usage is TRBV6-2 or TRBV6-3 and J usage is TRBJ1-5, with D unresolved. Germline V lookup: CDR1 MNHEY, CDR2 SVGEGT. Deletions cut 6 bases from V and 0 bases from J, with 12 bases between. The length of the CDR3 is 15 residues. The CDR3 protein is CASRPGGYSNQPQHF. The CDR3 DNA reads as TGTGCCAGCAGACCGGGAGGTTATAGCAATCAGCCCCAGCATTTT.